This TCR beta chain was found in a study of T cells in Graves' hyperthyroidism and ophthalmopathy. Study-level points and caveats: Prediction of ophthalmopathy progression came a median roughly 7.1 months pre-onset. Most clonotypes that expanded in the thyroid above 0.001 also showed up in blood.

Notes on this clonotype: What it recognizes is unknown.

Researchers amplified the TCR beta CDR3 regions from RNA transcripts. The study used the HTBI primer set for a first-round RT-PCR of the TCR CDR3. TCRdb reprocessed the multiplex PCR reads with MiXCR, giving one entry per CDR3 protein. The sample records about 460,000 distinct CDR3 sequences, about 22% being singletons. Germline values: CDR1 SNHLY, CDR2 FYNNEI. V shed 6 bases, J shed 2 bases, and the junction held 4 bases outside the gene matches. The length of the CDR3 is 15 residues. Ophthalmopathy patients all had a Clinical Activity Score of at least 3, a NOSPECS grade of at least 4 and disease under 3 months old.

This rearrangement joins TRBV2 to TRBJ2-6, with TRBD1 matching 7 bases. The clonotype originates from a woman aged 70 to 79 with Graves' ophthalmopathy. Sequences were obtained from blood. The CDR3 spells CASRTQGTGANVLTF. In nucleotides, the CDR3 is TGTGCCAGCAGGACACAGGGGACTGGGGCCAACGTCCTGACTTTC. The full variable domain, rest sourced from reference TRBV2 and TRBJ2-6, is EPEVTQTPSHQVTQMGQEVILRCVPISNHLYFYWYRQILGQKVEFLVSFYNNEISEKSEIFDDQFSVERPDGSNFTLKIRSTKLEDSAMYFCASRTQGTGANVLTFGAGSRLTVL.